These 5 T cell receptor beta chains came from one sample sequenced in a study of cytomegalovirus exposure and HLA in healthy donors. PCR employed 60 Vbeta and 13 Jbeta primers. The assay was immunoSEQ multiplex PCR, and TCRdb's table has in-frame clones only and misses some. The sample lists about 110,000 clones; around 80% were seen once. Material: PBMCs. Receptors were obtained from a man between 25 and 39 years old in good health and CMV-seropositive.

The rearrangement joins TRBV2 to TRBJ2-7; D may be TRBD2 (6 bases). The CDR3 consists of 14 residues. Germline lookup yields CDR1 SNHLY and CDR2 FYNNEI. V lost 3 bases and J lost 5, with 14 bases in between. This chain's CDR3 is CASSESGGINEQYF. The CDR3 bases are TGTGCCAGCAGTGAGTCCGGGGGAATTAACGAGCAGTACTTC. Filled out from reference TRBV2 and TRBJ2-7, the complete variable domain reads EPEVTQTPSHQVTQMGQEVILRCVPISNHLYFYWYRQILGQKVEFLVSFYNNEISEKSEIFDDQFSVERPDGSNFTLKIRSTKLEDSAMYFCASSESGGINEQYFGPGTRLTVT.

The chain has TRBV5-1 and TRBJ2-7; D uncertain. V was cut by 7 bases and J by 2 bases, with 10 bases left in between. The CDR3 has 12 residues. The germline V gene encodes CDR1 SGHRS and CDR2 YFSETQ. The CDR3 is CASGVSTYEQYF. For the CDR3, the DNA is TGCGCCAGCGGAGTATCGACCTACGAGCAGTACTTC.

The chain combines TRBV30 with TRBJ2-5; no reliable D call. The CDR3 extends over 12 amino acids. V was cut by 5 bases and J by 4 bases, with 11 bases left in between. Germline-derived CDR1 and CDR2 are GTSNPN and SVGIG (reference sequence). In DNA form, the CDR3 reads TGTGCCTGGGAAGACAATTTAGAGACCCAGTACTTC. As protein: CAWEDNLETQYF. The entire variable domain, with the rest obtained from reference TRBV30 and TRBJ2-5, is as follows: SQTIHQWPATLVQPVGSPLSLECTVEGTSNPNLYWYRQAAGRGLQLLFYSVGIGQISSEVPQNLSASRPQDRQFILSSKKLLLSDSGFYLCAWEDNLETQYFGPGTRLLVL.

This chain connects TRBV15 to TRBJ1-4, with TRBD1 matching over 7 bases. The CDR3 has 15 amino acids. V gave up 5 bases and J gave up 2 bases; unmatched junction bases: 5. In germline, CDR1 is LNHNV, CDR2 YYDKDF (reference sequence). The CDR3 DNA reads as TGTGCCACCAGCCGAGGGACAGCCACTAATGAAAAACTGTTTTTT. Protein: CATSRGTATNEKLFF.

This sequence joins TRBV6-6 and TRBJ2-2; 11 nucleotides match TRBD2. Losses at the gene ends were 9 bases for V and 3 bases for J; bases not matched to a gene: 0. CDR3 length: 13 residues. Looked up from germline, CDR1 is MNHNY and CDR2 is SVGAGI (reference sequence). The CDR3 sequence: CASSGGDTGELFF. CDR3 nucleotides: TGTGCCAGTAGCGGGGGGGACACCGGGGAGCTGTTTTTT.